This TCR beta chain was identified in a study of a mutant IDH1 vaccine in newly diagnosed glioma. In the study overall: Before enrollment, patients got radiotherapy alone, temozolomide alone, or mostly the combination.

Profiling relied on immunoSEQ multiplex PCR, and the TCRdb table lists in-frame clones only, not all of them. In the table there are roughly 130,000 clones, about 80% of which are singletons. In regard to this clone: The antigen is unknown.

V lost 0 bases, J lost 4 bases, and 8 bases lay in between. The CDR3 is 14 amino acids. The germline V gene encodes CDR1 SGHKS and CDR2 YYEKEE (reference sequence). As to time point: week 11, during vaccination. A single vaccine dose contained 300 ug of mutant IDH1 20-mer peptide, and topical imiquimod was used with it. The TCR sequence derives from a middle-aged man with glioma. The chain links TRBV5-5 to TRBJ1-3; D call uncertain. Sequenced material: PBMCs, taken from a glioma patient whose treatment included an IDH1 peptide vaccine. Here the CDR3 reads CASSLEAGGNTIYF. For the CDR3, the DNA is TGTGCCAGCAGCTTGGAGGCAGGAGGAAACACCATATATTTT.